The 23 T cell receptor beta chains given below trace back to one sample, sequenced in a study of blood T cell repertoires in COVID-19. Using immunoSEQ multiplex PCR, the repertoire was profiled, and TCRdb retains in-frame clones only, with some absent. The sample includes almost 400,000 clones, nearly 90% of them seen just once. Sequenced input: PBMCs or T cells enriched from blood (not recorded which). Every receptor here comes from a woman aged 30 to 39 who had recovered from COVID-19.

The chain uses TRBV13 and TRBJ2-3; the D gene is possibly TRBD2 (6 bases). From germline, CDR1 is PRHDT and CDR2 FYEKMQ (reference sequence). Trimming left V 4 bases short and J 3 bases short, with 11 bases between. The length of the CDR3 is 14 residues. CDR3 sequence: CASSSGLSTDTQYF. CDR3 DNA: TGTGCCAGCAGCTCGGGACTGAGTACAGATACGCAGTATTTT.

The J gene is TRBJ1-3, the V gene TRBV12-3 or TRBV12-4; D is unresolved. V shed 10 bases and J shed 5 bases, with 12 bases lying between them. The CDR3 is 12 residues long. As DNA, the CDR3 is TGTGCCACCCCAGCGATTCGAAACACCATATATTTT. Its protein product is CATPAIRNTIYF.

This chain joins TRBV15 and TRBJ2-7; TRBD1 matches at 8 bases. This CDR3 spans 16 amino acids. Germline V gene lookup returns CDR1 LNHNV and CDR2 YYDKDF (reference sequence). The ends lost 3 bases at V and 0 bases at J; junction bases unmatched: 7. CDR3 sequence: CATSRGAGGASYEQYF. CDR3 in DNA: TGTGCCACCAGCAGGGGGGCAGGGGGCGCCTCCTACGAGCAGTACTTC.

This chain joins TRBV19 and TRBJ1-3, with 9 bases matching TRBD1. Germline V CDR1 and CDR2: LNHDA, SQIVND (reference sequence). V lost 4 bases to trimming and J lost 5 bases; unmatched junction nucleotides: 12. The CDR3 contains 17 residues. The chain's CDR3 is CASSNPWGTGGRNTIYF. The CDR3 region has the DNA TGTGCCAGTAGTAACCCATGGGGCACAGGGGGCAGAAACACCATATATTTT.

The chain has TRBV2 and TRBJ1-2, with unresolved D. Germline CDR1 and CDR2: SNHLY and FYNNEI. This CDR3 contains 13 residues. Trimming pared 2 bases from V and 3 bases from J, leaving 7 bases between. This chain's CDR3 is CASSETTDYGYTF. The CDR3 DNA reads as TGTGCCAGCAGTGAAACCACAGACTATGGCTACACCTTC. Filled out from reference TRBV2 and TRBJ1-2, the complete variable domain reads EPEVTQTPSHQVTQMGQEVILRCVPISNHLYFYWYRQILGQKVEFLVSFYNNEISEKSEIFDDQFSVERPDGSNFTLKIRSTKLEDSAMYFCASSETTDYGYTFGSGTRLTVV.

V usage is TRBV5-1 and J usage is TRBJ1-6; D is undetermined. CDR3 length: 17 residues. Germline-derived CDR1 and CDR2 are SGHRS and YFSETQ. V was cut by 2 bases and J by 0 bases, with 12 bases left in between. The DNA for the CDR3 is TGCGCCAGCAGCTTCGGGATGCGAAGCTCCTATAATTCACCCCTCCACTTT. As protein: CASSFGMRSSYNSPLHF. Full variable domain (remainder filled in from reference TRBV5-1 and TRBJ1-6): KAGVTQTPRYLIKTRGQQVTLSCSPISGHRSVSWYQQTPGQGLQFLFEYFSETQRNKGNFPGRFSGRQFSNSRSEMNVSTLELGDSALYLCASSFGMRSSYNSPLHFGNGTRLTVT.

The chain links TRBV7-6 to TRBJ2-1; 11 nucleotides line up with TRBD2. This CDR3 region has 14 residues. Trimming at V came to 5 bases and at J to 7 bases, leaving 4 bases not matched to a gene. Germline V gives CDR1 SGHVS, CDR2 FNYEAQ. The CDR3 protein is CASSRGTSGNEQFF. In DNA, the CDR3 is TGTGCCAGCAGCCGCGGGACTAGCGGTAATGAGCAGTTCTTC.

The rearrangement links TRBV13 to TRBJ2-7; the match to TRBD1 covers 7 bases. This CDR3 is built from 14 residues. J was trimmed by 5 bases and V by 6 bases; bases with no gene match: 10. The germline V gene encodes CDR1 PRHDT and CDR2 FYEKMQ (reference sequence). This chain's CDR3 is CASRRTGRTDEQYF. CDR3 nucleotide sequence: TGTGCCAGCAGAAGGACAGGTCGGACGGACGAGCAGTACTTC.

The V call is TRBV5-1, the J call TRBJ2-2, with TRBD2 identical over 12 bases. CDR1 SGHRS and CDR2 YFSETQ come from the germline V gene. The CDR3 runs 15 residues. V dropped 5 bases and J dropped 4; count of bases not matched to a gene: 3. The DNA for the CDR3 is TGCGCCAGCAGTCAACTAGCGGGAGGCACCGGGGAGCTGTTTTTT. Residues: CASSQLAGGTGELFF. Based on the CDR3 plus reference TRBV5-1 and TRBJ2-2, the full variable domain is KAGVTQTPRYLIKTRGQQVTLSCSPISGHRSVSWYQQTPGQGLQFLFEYFSETQRNKGNFPGRFSGRQFSNSRSEMNVSTLELGDSALYLCASSQLAGGTGELFFGEGSRLTVL.

The CDR3 loop is CASSPGQGANYGYTF. In DNA form, the CDR3 reads TGTGCCAGCTCACCAGGACAGGGGGCCAACTATGGCTACACCTTC. The chain uses TRBV18 and TRBJ1-2; 11 positions agree with TRBD1. V was pared by 2 bases and J by 2 bases, with 1 base of the junction left unmatched. Germline CDR1 is KGHSH and CDR2 is LQKENI. The CDR3 has 15 residues.

V is TRBV30 and J is TRBJ2-2; possibly TRBD1 for D (6 bases). This CDR3 comprises 13 residues. Germline CDR1 is GTSNPN and CDR2 is SVGIG (reference sequence). V lost 2 bases, J lost 4 bases, and 8 bases lay in between. CDR3 in amino acids: CAWSYRVTGELFF. CDR3 bases: TGTGCCTGGAGTTACAGGGTCACCGGGGAGCTGTTTTTT.

The chain combines TRBV6-5 with TRBJ2-5, with 9 bases that match TRBD1. The junction had 11 bases not matched to a gene; V was cut back by 7 bases and J by 5 bases. The CDR3 totals 15 residues. CDR1 MNHEY and CDR2 SVGAGI come from the germline V gene. DNA of the CDR3: TGTGCCAGCACCAACCGACGGACAGGGGTTGAGACCCAGTACTTC. This translates into CASTNRRTGVETQYF.

The chain is built from TRBV7-2 and TRBJ2-5, with D unresolved. The CDR3 runs 14 residues. The germline V gene encodes CDR1 SGHTA and CDR2 FQGNSA. V was clipped by 0 bases and J by 7 bases, with 12 bases between them. CDR3 sequence reads: CASSLASFPRTQYF. CDR3 nucleotides: TGTGCCAGCAGCTTAGCGTCCTTTCCCAGGACCCAGTACTTC.

This clone came up once. Other DNA sequences within the sample encode an identical CDR3. The rearrangement joins TRBV6-2 or TRBV6-3 to TRBJ1-2, with D uncertain. The germline V gene has CDR1 MNHEY and CDR2 SVGEGT. V lost 5 bases and J lost 4, with 8 bases in between. This CDR3 is 12 amino acids long. CDR3 residues: CASSDRVYGYTF. CDR3 bases: TGTGCCAGCAGTGACCGGGTCTATGGCTACACCTTC.

The chain joins TRBV10-3 to TRBJ2-1; D ambiguous. The V and J ends lost 0 bases and 6 bases respectively, with 3 bases between them. Germline V lookup: CDR1 ENHRY, CDR2 SYGVKD. There are 12 residues in the CDR3. CDR3 region: CAISESSNEQFF. CDR3 nucleotide sequence: TGTGCCATCAGTGAGTCGAGCAATGAGCAGTTCTTC.

This chain links TRBV29-1 with TRBJ1-5; D gene ambiguous. V was trimmed by 6 bases and J by 4 bases, leaving 10 bases between them. This CDR3 spans 12 amino acids. From germline, CDR1 is SQVTM and CDR2 ANQGSEA. In nucleotides, the CDR3 is TGCAGCGTCCGAATTAGAAATCAGCCCCAGCATTTT. The encoded protein is CSVRIRNQPQHF.

This clone was recorded once. This sequence joins TRBV7-2 and TRBJ1-4; tentative D call: TRBD1 (5 bases). The germline CDR1 and CDR2 sequences are SGHTA and FQGNSA. The CDR3 runs 17 residues. The V end was cut by 1 base, the J end by 0 bases, with 12 bases between. CDR3 protein: CASSLESDSATNEKLFF. The CDR3 DNA is TGTGCCAGCAGCTTAGAGTCCGACAGCGCAACTAATGAAAAACTGTTTTTT.

The chain uses TRBV5-1 and TRBJ1-6; D is possibly TRBD1 (5 bases). The V and J ends lost 2 bases and 0 bases respectively, with 12 bases between them. From germline, CDR1 is SGHRS and CDR2 YFSETQ. The CDR3 is 17 residues long. CDR3 amino acids: CASSFGHWSSYNSPLHF. The CDR3 coding sequence is TGCGCCAGCAGCTTCGGACATTGGAGCTCCTATAATTCACCCCTCCACTTT.

This rearrangement joins TRBV11-2 to TRBJ2-3, with D possibly TRBD2 on 6 matching bases. Germline V lookup: CDR1 SGHAT, CDR2 FQNNGV. Trimming pared 4 bases from V and 1 base from J, leaving 18 bases between. This CDR3 contains 17 residues. DNA of the CDR3: TGTGCCAGCAGCTCCGGGCGATCGATAGCGGGCACAGATACGCAGTATTTT. Translated: CASSSGRSIAGTDTQYF.

This clone was counted a single time. This chain uses TRBV9 with TRBJ1-1; no definite D call. The V gene lost 4 bases and the J gene lost 1 base, with 14 bases spanning the gap. The CDR3 length is 15 residues. Germline values: CDR1 SGDLS, CDR2 YYNGEE. In DNA, the CDR3 is TGTGCCAGCAGCCCCGCGGGCAGAAGGAACACTGAAGCTTTCTTT. Protein sequence: CASSPAGRRNTEAFF.

This clone has at least ten counts. The chain couples TRBV2 to TRBJ2-7, with 13 bases fitting TRBD2. The CDR3 covers 16 residues. Germline CDR1 SNHLY, CDR2 FYNNEI. The ends lost 0 bases at V and 4 bases at J; junction bases unmatched: 3. CDR3 DNA sequence: TGTGCCAGCAGTGAAGCTTGGACTAGCGGGAGATACGAGCAGTACTTC. Protein sequence: CASSEAWTSGRYEQYF.

This clone was found once. The chain joins TRBV6-6 to TRBJ1-1; TRBD1 matches at 11 bases. Germline assignment: CDR1 MNHNY and CDR2 SVGAGI (reference sequence). This CDR3 is 15 amino acids long. V gave up 5 bases and J gave up 7 bases; unmatched junction bases: 9. Here the CDR3 reads CASSHMGTGGSEAFF. CDR3 coding DNA: TGTGCCAGCAGTCATATGGGGACAGGGGGGAGTGAAGCTTTCTTT.

The chain links TRBV30 to TRBJ2-1; 11 bases are shared with TRBD2. CDR3 length: 14 residues. J gave up 7 bases and V 2 bases, and 4 bases lay outside the gene matches. From germline, CDR1 is GTSNPN and CDR2 SVGIG (reference sequence). CDR3 coding DNA: TGTGCCTGGAGTACGGCTAGCGGGGGGAATGAGCAGTTCTTC. As protein: CAWSTASGGNEQFF.